This note documents a single T cell receptor beta chain sequence. This entry comes from a study of shared clonotypes between healthy human individuals. TCRdb keeps only in-frame clones here, not all; method: immunoSEQ multiplex PCR. The data show 2 million to 2.5 million clones, with around 95% seen just once and roughly 0.13% held by the top ten. Germline trimming cut 4 bases from V and 6 bases from J; bases unmatched to any gene: 10. From germline, CDR1 is SGHRS and CDR2 YFSETQ. This CDR3 region has 15 residues. Sequencing used naive CD4+ T cells sorted from blood. Indicated subset: CD45RA+ positively selected. The sequence was obtained from a man aged 18-30 years in good health. The chain recombines TRBV5-1 with TRBJ2-3; TRBD1 matches 8 bases. The CDR3 reads CASSKGQGTMDTQYF. CDR3 in DNA: TGCGCCAGCAGCAAAGGACAGGGTACTATGGATACGCAGTATTTT.